This entry concerns a single TCR beta chain. The source of the sample is a study of blood T cell repertoires in COVID-19. Study in general: Spain, Italy and the United States supplied samples that represented acute and convalescent COVID-19. The cDNA or gDNA used as material had been derived from T cells, B-cell-depleted T cells, or PBMCs.

Original analysis: Estimated nucleated cell counts came from reference gene primer amplification. Sequenced by immunoSEQ multiplex PCR; TCRdb stores in-frame clones only, minus some. The V and J calls and clone size were taken over from that table, and D and trimming were inferred from the DNA. Of over 200,000 clones listed, approximately 91% are singletons. With V trimmed by 6 bases and J by 0 bases, 3 bases remained unmatched. The CDR3 contains 14 residues. The germline CDR1 and CDR2 sequences are SGHAT and FQNNGV. This TCR was sampled from a woman aged 60 to 75 with acute or convalescent COVID-19. Sample: peripheral blood. This rearrangement joins TRBV11-2 to TRBJ1-1, with 8 bases matching TRBD1. Here the CDR3 DNA reads TGTGCCAGCAGGTTACAGGGGGTGAACACTGAAGCTTTCTTT. It is translated as CASRLQGVNTEAFF.